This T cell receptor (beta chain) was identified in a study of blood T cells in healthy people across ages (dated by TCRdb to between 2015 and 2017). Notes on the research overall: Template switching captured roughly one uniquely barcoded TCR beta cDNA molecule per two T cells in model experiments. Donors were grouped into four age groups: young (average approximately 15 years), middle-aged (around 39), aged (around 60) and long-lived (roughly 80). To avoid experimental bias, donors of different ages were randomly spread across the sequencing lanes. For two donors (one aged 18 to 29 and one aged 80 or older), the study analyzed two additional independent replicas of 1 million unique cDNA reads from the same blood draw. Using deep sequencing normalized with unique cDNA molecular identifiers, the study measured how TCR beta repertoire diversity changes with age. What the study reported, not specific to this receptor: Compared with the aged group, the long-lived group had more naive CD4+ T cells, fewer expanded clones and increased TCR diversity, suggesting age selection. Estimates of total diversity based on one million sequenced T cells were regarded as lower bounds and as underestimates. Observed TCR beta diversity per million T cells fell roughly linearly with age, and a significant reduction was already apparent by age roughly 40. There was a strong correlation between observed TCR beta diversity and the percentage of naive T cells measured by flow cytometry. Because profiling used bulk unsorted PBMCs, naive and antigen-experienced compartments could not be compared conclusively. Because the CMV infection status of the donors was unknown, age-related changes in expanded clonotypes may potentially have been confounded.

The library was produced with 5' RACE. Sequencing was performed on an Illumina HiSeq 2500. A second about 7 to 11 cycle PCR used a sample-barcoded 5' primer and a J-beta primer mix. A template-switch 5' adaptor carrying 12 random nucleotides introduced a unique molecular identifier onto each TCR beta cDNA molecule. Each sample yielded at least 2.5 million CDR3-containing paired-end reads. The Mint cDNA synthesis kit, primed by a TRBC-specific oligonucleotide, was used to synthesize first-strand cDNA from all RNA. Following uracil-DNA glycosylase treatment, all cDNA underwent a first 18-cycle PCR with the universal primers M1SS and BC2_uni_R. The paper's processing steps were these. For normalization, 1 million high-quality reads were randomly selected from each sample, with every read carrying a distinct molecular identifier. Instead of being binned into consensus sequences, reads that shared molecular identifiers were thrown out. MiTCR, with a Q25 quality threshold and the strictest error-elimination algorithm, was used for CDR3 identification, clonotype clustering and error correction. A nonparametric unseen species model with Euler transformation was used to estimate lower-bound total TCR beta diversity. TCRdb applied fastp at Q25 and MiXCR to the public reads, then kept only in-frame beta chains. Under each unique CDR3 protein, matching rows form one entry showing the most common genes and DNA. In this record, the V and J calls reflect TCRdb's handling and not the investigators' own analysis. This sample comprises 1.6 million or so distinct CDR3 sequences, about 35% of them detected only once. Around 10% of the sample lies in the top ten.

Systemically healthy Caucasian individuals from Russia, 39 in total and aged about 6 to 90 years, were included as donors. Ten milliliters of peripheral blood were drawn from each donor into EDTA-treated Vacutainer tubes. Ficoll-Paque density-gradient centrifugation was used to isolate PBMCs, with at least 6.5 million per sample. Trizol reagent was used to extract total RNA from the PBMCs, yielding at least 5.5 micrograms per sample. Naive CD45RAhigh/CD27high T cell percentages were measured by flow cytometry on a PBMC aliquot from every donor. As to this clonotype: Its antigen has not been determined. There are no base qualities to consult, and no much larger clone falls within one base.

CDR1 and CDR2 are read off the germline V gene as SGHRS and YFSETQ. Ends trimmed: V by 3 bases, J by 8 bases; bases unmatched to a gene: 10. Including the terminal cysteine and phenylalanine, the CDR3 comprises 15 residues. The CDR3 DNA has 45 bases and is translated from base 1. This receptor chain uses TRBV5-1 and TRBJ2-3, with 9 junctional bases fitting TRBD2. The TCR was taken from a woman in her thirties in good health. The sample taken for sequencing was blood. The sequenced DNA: TGCGCCAGCAGCTCGGAAGCGGGAGGAGAGGGTACGCAGTATTTT. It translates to CASSSEAGGEGTQYF. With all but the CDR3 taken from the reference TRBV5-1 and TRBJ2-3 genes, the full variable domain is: KAGVTQTPRYLIKTRGQQVTLSCSPISGHRSVSWYQQTPGQGLQFLFEYFSETQRNKGNFPGRFSGRQFSNSRSEMNVSTLELGDSALYLCASSSEAGGEGTQYFGPGTRLTVL.